Presented here are 2 T cell receptor beta chains from one specimen sequenced in a study of CD8+ T cells in alopecia areata (dated by TCRdb to 2017 to 2018). Library preparation was by the immunoSEQ multiplex PCR assay. To provide template for TCR sequencing, every sample had RNA extracted and reverse transcribed into cDNA. Sourced from immuneACCESS, this table was stored by TCRdb with only in-frame sequences that have V and J called. A share of the clones is absent; for the studies checked, an unresolved V gene accounts for under half, and the remainder has no known explanation. The sample profile shows approximately 100,000 clones; nearly 45% of them were found once. The ten biggest clones cover under 0.9% of the sample. Sequencing was done on a sample of CD4+ T cells sorted from blood. Receptor source: a human donor with alopecia areata.

This chain joins TRBV6-5 and TRBJ2-7; TRBD2 aligns across 8 bases. Germline CDR1 MNHEY, CDR2 SVGAGI. The CDR3 consists of 15 residues. The junction had 2 bases not matched to a gene; V was cut back by 0 bases and J by 1 base. The CDR3 DNA reads as TGTGCCAGCAGTTACTCGGGCGGGGGGTCCTACGAGCAGTACTTC. Translation: CASSYSGGGSYEQYF.

J is TRBJ1-1 and V is TRBV29-1; tentatively, D is TRBD1 (5 bases). V lost 0 bases and J lost 12, with 14 bases in between. From germline, CDR1 is SQVTM and CDR2 ANQGSEA. CDR3 size: 12 residues. The CDR3 loop is CSVEDRGTVPFF. CDR3 coding DNA: TGCAGCGTTGAAGATCGCGGGACTGTACCTTTCTTT.